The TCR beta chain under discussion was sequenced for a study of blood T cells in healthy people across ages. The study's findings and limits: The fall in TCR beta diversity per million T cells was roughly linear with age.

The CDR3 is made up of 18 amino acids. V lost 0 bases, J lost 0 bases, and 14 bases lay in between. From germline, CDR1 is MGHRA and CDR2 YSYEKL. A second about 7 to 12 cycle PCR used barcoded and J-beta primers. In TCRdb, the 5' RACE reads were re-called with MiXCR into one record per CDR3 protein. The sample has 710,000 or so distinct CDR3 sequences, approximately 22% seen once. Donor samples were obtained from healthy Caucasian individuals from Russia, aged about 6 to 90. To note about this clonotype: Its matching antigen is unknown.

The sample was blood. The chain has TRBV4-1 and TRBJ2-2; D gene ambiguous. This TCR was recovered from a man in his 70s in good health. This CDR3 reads CASSQDSRWASNTGELFF. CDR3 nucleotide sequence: TGCGCCAGCAGCCAAGACTCCCGGTGGGCCTCGAACACCGGGGAGCTGTTTTTT.